The rows below give T cell receptor beta chains drawn from one sample of a study of blood T cell repertoires in COVID-19. Produced via immunoSEQ multiplex PCR; TCRdb's table is partial and in-frame only. The repertoire holds approximately 380,000 clones, 75% to 90% seen once, with 3.5% to 4% in the top ten. The source material was peripheral blood. All receptors come from a young woman with acute or convalescent COVID-19. Both conserved end residues are part of each CDR3. A D gene is named only where the DNA matches it firmly. The listing skips clone size in some rows; elsewhere it reads once, few, many or a size class.

J | D | size | V | CDR3 | DNA
TRBJ2-1 | TRBD2 | - | TRBV19 | CASSFSGTNPYNEQFF | TGTGCCAGTAGCTTCTCCGGGACTAACCCTTACAATGAGCAGTTCTTC
TRBJ2-7 | - | - | TRBV3-1/TRBV3-2 | CASSQEGSSYEQYF | TGTGCCAGCAGCCAAGAAGGGAGTTCCTACGAGCAGTACTTC
TRBJ1-4 | - | - | TRBV19 | CASSATGMGEKLFF | TGTGCCAGTAGTGCCACAGGGATGGGTGAAAAACTGTTTTTT
TRBJ2-1 | TRBD1 | - | TRBV5-1 | CASSPGQGTKNEQFF | TGCGCCAGCAGCCCCGGACAGGGGACGAAGAATGAGCAGTTCTTC
TRBJ1-2 | - | - | TRBV13 | CASSRPLTDSYGYTF | TGTGCCAGCAGCCGACCTCTAACGGACAGCTATGGCTACACCTTC
TRBJ2-1 | TRBD2 | - | TRBV2 | CASSEESGGGNEQFF | TGTGCCAGCAGTGAAGAGAGCGGGGGGGGCAATGAGCAGTTCTTC
TRBJ2-5 | TRBD2 | - | TRBV5-4 | CASSPTGTSGEETQYF | TGTGCCAGCAGCCCAACGGGGACTAGCGGGGAAGAGACCCAGTACTTC
TRBJ2-5 | TRBD2 | - | TRBV5-4 | CASKIAGDQETQYF | TGTGCCAGCAAAATAGCGGGCGACCAAGAGACCCAGTACTTC
TRBJ1-1 | - | - | TRBV28 | CASSETVNTEAFF | TGTGCCAGCAGCGAAACGGTGAACACTGAAGCTTTCTTT
TRBJ1-2 | TRBD1 | - | TRBV30 | CAWKIGDSHNYGYTF | TGTGCCTGGAAAATAGGGGACAGCCACAACTATGGCTACACCTTC
TRBJ1-2 | TRBD1 | - | TRBV19 | CASSRGQGSYGYTF | TGTGCCAGTAGTAGGGGACAGGGTAGCTATGGCTACACCTTC
TRBJ1-5 | - | few | TRBV19 | CASSIVGRMTNQPQHF | TGTGCCAGTAGTATTGTTGGCAGGATGACCAATCAGCCCCAGCATTTT
TRBJ2-1 | TRBD1 | - | TRBV11-1 | CASSLADRGRNEQFF | TGTGCCAGCAGCTTAGCGGACAGGGGGCGCAATGAGCAGTTCTTC
TRBJ2-1 | TRBD2 | - | TRBV9 | CASSAPRDYPAGDEQFF | TGTGCCAGCAGCGCCCCGCGGGACTACCCCGCCGGGGATGAGCAGTTCTTC
TRBJ2-1 | - | - | TRBV6-1 | CASSEEEGFEQFF | TGTGCCAGCAGTGAAGAGGAGGGGTTTGAGCAGTTCTTC
TRBJ1-6 | TRBD1 | - | TRBV20-1 | CSASGTDNSPLHF | TGCAGTGCTAGTGGGACAGATAATTCACCCCTCCACTTT
TRBJ1-2 | TRBD1 | - | TRBV19 | CASSMNPGQVVYGYTF | TGTGCCAGTAGTATGAATCCGGGACAGGTCGTCTATGGCTACACCTTC
TRBJ2-3 | TRBD2 | - | TRBV19 | CASSASGGPRTDTQYF | TGTGCCAGTAGTGCCAGCGGGGGGCCCCGCACAGATACGCAGTATTTT
TRBJ1-2 | TRBD1 | - | TRBV19 | CASQGGDSYGYTF | TGTGCCAGTCAAGGCGGGGACAGCTATGGCTACACCTTC
TRBJ2-1 | TRBD2 | - | TRBV7-2 | CASSHNPGLAIHEQFF | TGTGCCAGCAGCCATAACCCGGGACTAGCGATACATGAGCAGTTCTTC
TRBJ1-1 | - | - | TRBV29-1 | CSVRVNRDTEAFF | TGCAGCGTCCGAGTTAACAGGGACACTGAAGCTTTCTTT
TRBJ2-1 | TRBD1 | once | TRBV5-1 | CASSSGQGAYNEQFF | TGCGCCAGCAGCTCAGGGCAGGGGGCCTACAATGAGCAGTTCTTC
TRBJ2-7 | TRBD2 | - | TRBV28 | CASSLNYVGLAGSTYEQYF | TGTGCCAGCAGTTTAAATTATGTGGGGCTAGCGGGATCCACCTACGAGCAGTACTTC
TRBJ1-4 | - | few | TRBV5-1 | CASSLGGDNEKLFF | TGCGCCAGCAGCTTGGGCGGGGATAATGAAAAACTGTTTTTT
TRBJ1-4 | - | - | TRBV4-1 | CASSQGAYNEKLFF | TGCGCCAGCAGCCAAGGGGCTTATAATGAAAAACTGTTTTTT
TRBJ2-3 | TRBD1 | once | TRBV2 | CASSEAWDRETDTQYF | TGTGCCAGCAGTGAAGCGTGGGACAGGGAGACAGATACGCAGTATTTT
TRBJ1-6 | TRBD1 | - | TRBV3-1/TRBV3-2 | CASSHSGQGASPLHF | TGTGCCAGCAGCCACTCGGGACAGGGGGCCTCACCCCTCCACTTT
TRBJ1-1 | TRBD1 | once | TRBV29-1 | CSVQTGRDTEAFF | TGCAGCGTGCAGACAGGGCGGGACACTGAAGCTTTCTTT
TRBJ2-3 | TRBD2 | - | TRBV19 | CASSQLSGKSTDTQYF | TGTGCCAGTAGCCAACTTAGCGGGAAGAGCACAGATACGCAGTATTTT
TRBJ1-2 | - | - | TRBV19 | CASILTAGDYGYTF | TGTGCCAGTATTCTAACGGCAGGGGACTATGGCTACACCTTC
TRBJ1-1 | - | - | TRBV6-5 | CASLARSGGTEAFF | TGTGCCAGCCTAGCAAGATCCGGGGGCACTGAAGCTTTCTTT
TRBJ1-3 | - | - | TRBV10-3 | CAISGGSGQGNTIYF | TGTGCCATCAGTGGGGGTTCAGGGCAGGGAAACACCATATATTTT
TRBJ1-2 | TRBD1 | - | TRBV5-1 | CASSTGQGANYGYTF | TGCGCCAGCAGCACGGGACAGGGAGCTAACTATGGCTACACCTTC